Here is one T cell receptor beta chain with its context. Under the authors' procedure: From reference gene primer amplification, estimates of nucleated cell counts were derived. TCRdb's copy holds only in-frame clones and misses some; the assay was immunoSEQ multiplex PCR. V and J calls and clone size are as listed in that table; D and trimming were resolved from the DNA. This sample has about 150,000 clones, with 75% to 85% found just once. These data come from a study of blood T cell repertoires in COVID-19. For the study at large: Acute-phase and convalescent COVID-19 samples originated in the United States, Italy and Spain. T cells, B-cell-depleted T cells, or PBMCs supplied cDNA or gDNA.

The ends were cut back, 3 bases at V and 5 bases at J, with 16 bases in the middle. CDR1 is SGHDN and CDR2 is FVKESK in the germline V gene. There are 15 residues in the CDR3. The sample taken for sequencing was peripheral blood. The sequence derives from a man in his 60s with acute or convalescent COVID-19. V gene TRBV14 combines with J gene TRBJ2-5; a weak D match, TRBD1 (6 bases). As DNA, the CDR3 is TGTGCCAGCAGCCAGTACACAGGGTTGAGGGAGACCCAGTACTTC. Translation: CASSQYTGLRETQYF.